These T cell receptor beta chains were read from a single sample in a study of vaccination and CD4 T cells after COVID-19. No antigens are known for them. TCRdb reanalysed the PCR reads using MiXCR and keeps one entry per CDR3 protein. There are 15,000 to 25,000 distinct CDR3 sequences in the sample; roughly 51% occur only once, and 6.5% to 8.5% lies in the top ten. The sample was CD4+ T cells from blood, cultured in vitro. The receptors were gathered from a human donor who had recovered from COVID-19. CDR3s include the opening cysteine and the closing phenylalanine or tryptophan.

CDR3aa: CASSPREPQHF
j_gene: TRBJ1-5
v_gene: TRBV27

CDR3aa: CASSQGNRANTGELFF
j_gene: TRBJ2-2
v_gene: TRBV4-3

CDR3aa: CASSPRPGTGNNSPLHF
j_gene: TRBJ1-6
v_gene: TRBV28

CDR3aa: CASRGQGEGTEAFF
j_gene: TRBJ1-1
v_gene: TRBV4-2

CDR3aa: CASSLGSLGAQHF
j_gene: TRBJ1-5
v_gene: TRBV5-4

CDR3aa: CASRHPPDRNSNQPQHF
j_gene: TRBJ1-5
v_gene: TRBV27

CDR3aa: CTSSTVAGEVDTQYF
j_gene: TRBJ2-3
v_gene: TRBV7-3

CDR3aa: CASSRTGNTGELFF
j_gene: TRBJ2-2
v_gene: TRBV12-3/TRBV12-4

CDR3aa: CASSQTGTGGTEAFF
j_gene: TRBJ1-1
v_gene: TRBV4-1

CDR3aa: CASGRTSGSGSYNEQFF
j_gene: TRBJ2-1
v_gene: TRBV28

CDR3aa: CASRSSGEAGYTF
j_gene: TRBJ1-2
v_gene: TRBV6-2/TRBV6-3

CDR3aa: CASRGGVVQGEAFF
j_gene: TRBJ1-1
v_gene: TRBV11-2

CDR3aa: CASSLKRGGRGNTIYF
j_gene: TRBJ1-3
v_gene: TRBV12-3/TRBV12-4

CDR3aa: CASSPGVRELFF
j_gene: TRBJ2-2
v_gene: TRBV19

CDR3aa: CASSWGRGKTEAFF
j_gene: TRBJ1-1
v_gene: TRBV5-4

CDR3aa: CASSNRRQGSDSPLHF
j_gene: TRBJ1-6
v_gene: TRBV27

CDR3aa: CASSRQGKRWDGETQYF
j_gene: TRBJ2-5
v_gene: TRBV7-2

CDR3aa: CASSPPLVGTGRNGYTF
j_gene: TRBJ1-2
v_gene: TRBV7-7

CDR3aa: CGAGGAYEQYF
j_gene: TRBJ2-7
v_gene: TRBV20-1

CDR3aa: CSVRAFNQPQHF
j_gene: TRBJ1-5
v_gene: TRBV20-1

CDR3aa: CASSGQGHGYTF
j_gene: TRBJ1-2
v_gene: TRBV6-1

CDR3aa: CASSARRQTQYF
j_gene: TRBJ2-5
v_gene: TRBV12-3/TRBV12-4

CDR3aa: CASTPRSLDEQFF
j_gene: TRBJ2-1
v_gene: TRBV19

CDR3aa: CASSQDHEGDTEAFF
j_gene: TRBJ1-1
v_gene: TRBV4-3

CDR3aa: CASSRGLAGANEQFF
j_gene: TRBJ2-1
v_gene: TRBV4-1

CDR3aa: CSASTLAGVTDTQYF
j_gene: TRBJ2-3
v_gene: TRBV20-1

CDR3aa: CASSGSRNQPQHF
j_gene: TRBJ1-5
v_gene: TRBV3-1

CDR3aa: CASSPTGTASYF
j_gene: TRBJ2-5
v_gene: TRBV27

CDR3aa: CASSTPTGRREQFF
j_gene: TRBJ2-1
v_gene: TRBV19

CDR3aa: CASMAAGGNQPQHF
j_gene: TRBJ1-5
v_gene: TRBV6-2/TRBV6-3

CDR3aa: CASNPPGTSDFEQYF
j_gene: TRBJ2-7
v_gene: TRBV6-2/TRBV6-3

CDR3aa: CASKASGSINEQFF
j_gene: TRBJ2-1
v_gene: TRBV28

CDR3aa: CASSAVGNGLSSPLHF
j_gene: TRBJ1-6
v_gene: TRBV10-2